This entry concerns a single TCR beta chain. Its antigen is currently unknown. Both TRBC1 and TRBC2 were covered by a beta constant-region primer of two equimolar oligonucleotides. An oligonucleotide with the SP2 primer and a 12-nucleotide UMI was ligated to the cDNA 3' end. The ligated cDNA underwent four PCR rounds using SP2 and nested alpha and beta constant-region primers. Each CDR3 protein gets one entry after TCRdb re-called the UMI-ligation and nested PCR reads with MiXCR. The sample consists of over 20,000 distinct CDR3 sequences, 11% of them appearing once. This sample was taken from a study of naive and memory T cell subsets. Notes on the study in general: Expression changes during T cell differentiation may affect RNA-based TCR counts.

The V gene's germline CDR1 is SGHVS and CDR2 FNYEAQ. The CDR3 has 15 amino acids. V gave up 6 bases and J gave up 1 base; unmatched junction bases: 8. The V and J genes are TRBV7-6 and TRBJ1-1; 7 nucleotides align to TRBD1. This clonotype was obtained from a human donor in good health. The specimen was central memory CD8+ T cells from blood. In DNA, the CDR3 is TGTGCCAGCAGATTCGACAGGGAGAAGAACACTGAAGCTTTCTTT. Translating gives CASRFDREKNTEAFF.